In its sample, the clone carrying this TCR beta chain was seen a few times. The PCR had 60 Vbeta and 13 Jbeta primers. The repertoire was sequenced with immunoSEQ multiplex PCR; TCRdb's copy has only in-frame clones and lacks some. The table includes approximately 150,000 clones, approximately 80% detected once. Between the trimmed V and J ends, which lost 4 bases and 11 bases, there was a span of 17 bases. This CDR3 spans 13 amino acids. CDR1 and CDR2 from the germline V gene are MGHDK and SYGVNS. The data are from a study of cytomegalovirus exposure and HLA in healthy donors. Sample: PBMCs. This TCR derives from a woman between 25 and 40 years old in good health and CMV-seronegative. This chain uses TRBV25-1 with TRBJ2-5; TRBD2 might be the D (6 bases). CDR3 loop: CASSGLAADEQYF. The CDR3 region has the DNA TGTGCCAGCAGTGGCTTAGCGGCGGATGAGCAGTACTTC.